These T cell receptor beta chains were read from a single sample in a study of identical twins. From the 5' RACE reads, TCRdb called clonotypes with MiXCR, one entry per CDR3 protein. The sample lists 520,000 or so distinct CDR3 sequences, less than 25% occurring once. This same sample was also part of a study on T cells expressing NK-cell markers.

The material sequenced was CD4+ T cells sorted from blood. The receptors come from a woman aged 18-29 years in good health. Each CDR3 is given with its conserved first and last residue. A D gene is named only where the DNA matches it firmly. Size tells how often a clone was seen (once, few, many) or the class of an expanded clone, and some rows leave it out.

J	size	length	D	V	DNA	CDR3
TRBJ2-1	few	15	NA	TRBV7-2	TGTGCCAGCAGCTCTTTGGGAACCAACTACAATGAGCAGTTCTTC	CASSSLGTNYNEQFF
TRBJ2-1	few	15	NA	TRBV15	TGTGCCACCAGCAGAGCGGGAGCATTCTACAATGAGCAGTTCTTC	CATSRAGAFYNEQFF
TRBJ2-1	few	16	NA	TRBV19	TGTGCCACCCTTAGCCTGCGGTCAAGTGGGTACAATGAGCAGTTCTTC	CATLSLRSSGYNEQFF
TRBJ1-1	many	14	NA	TRBV12-3/TRBV12-4	TGTGCCAGCAGCGCCTCGGACAGGAACACTGAAGCTTTCTTT	CASSASDRNTEAFF
TRBJ2-3	NA	12	NA	TRBV24-1	TGTGCCACCAGTGGGACACAGGGCCGGCAGTATTTT	CATSGTQGRQYF
TRBJ2-1	NA	12	NA	TRBV20-1	TGCAGTGCTAGAGAGGCCTACAATGAGCAGTTCTTC	CSAREAYNEQFF
TRBJ2-3	few	13	NA	TRBV5-4	TGTGCCAGCAGCGCGGCCGGACCAGATACGCAGTATTTT	CASSAAGPDTQYF
TRBJ2-3	NA	15	NA	TRBV5-1	TGCGCCAGCAGCTTGGGACGGGGGGCCACAGATACGCAGTATTTT	CASSLGRGATDTQYF
TRBJ1-1	few	15	TRBD1	TRBV5-5	TGTGCCAGCAGCTTGTATCAGGGGGCTATCACTGAAGCTTTCTTT	CASSLYQGAITEAFF
TRBJ2-2	few	13	NA	TRBV12-3/TRBV12-4	TGTGCCAGCAAGGCTTTGAGGGCCGGGGAGCTGTTTTTT	CASKALRAGELFF
TRBJ2-7	few	11	NA	TRBV20-1	TGCAGTCCCAGGAGCCCCCTCGAGCAGTACTTC	CSPRSPLEQYF
TRBJ2-3	NA	15	NA	TRBV7-3	TGTGCCAGCAGCTCACAGCCTACTAGCACAGATACGCAGTATTTT	CASSSQPTSTDTQYF